What follows are 6 T cell receptor beta chains derived from one specimen sequenced in a study of T-cell reconstitution after alpha-beta-depleted transplantation in children. During its preparation, the TCRbeta library received unique molecular identifiers. TCRdb re-analysed the PCR reads in MiXCR, keeping a single row per CDR3 protein. The profile shows around 680,000 distinct CDR3 sequences, 16% of them singletons. Sequences were derived from PBMCs from the stem cell graft donor, sampled from the stem cell graft. The receptors originated from a human donor who donated a stem cell graft to a child with acute myeloid leukemia.

This clonotype was detected only a few times. The chain links TRBV7-2 to TRBJ1-1; 8 bases agree with TRBD1. Trimming took 3 bases from V and 6 from J; bases not matched to a gene: 3. Germline V gives CDR1 SGHTA, CDR2 FQGNSA. CDR3 length: 13 residues. This CDR3 reads CASSLDRVAEAFF. CDR3 sequence (DNA): TGTGCCAGCAGCTTGGACAGGGTGGCTGAAGCTTTCTTT.

This clonotype appeared a few times. The chain employs TRBV20-1 and TRBJ1-4; no clear D. Trimming shortened V by 5 bases and J by 4 bases, and 17 bases separated the two germline ends. This CDR3 is built from 15 residues. The germline V gene has CDR1 DFQATT and CDR2 SNEGSKA (reference sequence). The CDR3 reads CSARPRSPSNEKLFF. CDR3 coding DNA: TGCAGTGCTCGTCCTAGGAGCCCGAGTAATGAAAAACTGTTTTTT.

This clonotype showed up many times. For the CDR3, the DNA is TGCAGTGCTACTGTCGGGGGCGATACGCAGTATTTT. Amino acid sequence: CSATVGGDTQYF. The J gene is TRBJ2-3, the V gene TRBV20-1, with D possibly being TRBD1 or TRBD2 (6 bases each). The CDR3 sequence is 12 residues long. V shed 4 bases and J shed 6 bases, with 11 bases lying between them. The germline V gene has CDR1 DFQATT and CDR2 SNEGSKA (reference sequence).

This clonotype was detected only a few times. The J gene is TRBJ2-3, the V gene TRBV20-1; the D gene is possibly TRBD2 (5 bases). CDR1 is DFQATT and CDR2 is SNEGSKA in the germline V gene (reference sequence). The CDR3 covers 14 residues. V was shortened by 3 bases and J by 3 bases, with 13 bases between the two germline ends. The CDR3 region is CSASRTPGTDTQYF. CDR3 in DNA: TGCAGTGCTAGCCGGACTCCTGGGACAGATACGCAGTATTTT.

The chain is built from TRBV7-9 and TRBJ1-4, with D perhaps TRBD1 (6 bases). In germline, CDR1 is SEHNR, CDR2 FQNEAQ (reference sequence). The length of the CDR3 is 14 residues. V lost 5 bases and J 4 bases, leaving 11 bases between the germline ends. CDR3 DNA sequence: TGTGCCAGCAGCCCAGGACAGCTTAATGAAAAACTGTTTTTT. Residues: CASSPGQLNEKLFF. Variable domain in full (rest from reference TRBV7-9 and TRBJ1-4): DTGVSQNPRHKITKRGQNVTFRCDPISEHNRLYWYRQTLGQGPEFLTYFQNEAQLEKSRLLSDRFSAERPKGSFSTLEIQRTEQGDSAMYLCASSPGQLNEKLFFGSGTQLSVL.

This clonotype was seen at least ten times. The chain is built from TRBV20-1 and TRBJ2-7; either TRBD1 or TRBD2 may supply D (6 bases each). Trimming took off 1 base at V and 2 bases at J, with 15 bases between the two ends. CDR1 is DFQATT and CDR2 is SNEGSKA in the germline V gene (reference sequence). The CDR3 is 15 residues long. CDR3 bases: TGCAGTGCTAGAGTTAGGGGGGAGAAGGCCTACGAGCAGTACTTC. Protein product: CSARVRGEKAYEQYF.